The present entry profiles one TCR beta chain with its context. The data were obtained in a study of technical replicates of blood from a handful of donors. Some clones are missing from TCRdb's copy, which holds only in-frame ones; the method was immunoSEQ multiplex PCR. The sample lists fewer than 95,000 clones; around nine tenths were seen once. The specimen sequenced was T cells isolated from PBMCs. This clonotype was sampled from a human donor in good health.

The CDR3 protein is CASTYFQTGSEQYF. The CDR3 DNA sequence: TGTGCCAGCACCTATTTTCAAACAGGGAGCGAGCAGTACTTC. The gene calls are TRBV6-6 and TRBJ2-7; a weak D match, TRBD1 (6 bases). V lost 7 bases, J lost 6 bases, and 19 bases lay in between. CDR1 and CDR2 from the germline V gene are MNHNY and SVGAGI (reference sequence). The CDR3 has 14 residues.